This TCR beta chain was identified in a study of blood T cell repertoires in COVID-19. The wider study: Sites across the United States, Italy and Spain contributed samples from acute and convalescent COVID-19. Sources were T cells, B-cell-depleted T cells, or PBMCs; the material itself was cDNA or gDNA.

In the original analysis: Amplification of reference gene primers was used by the study to estimate nucleated cell counts. The protocol was immunoSEQ multiplex PCR, while the TCRdb copy is restricted to in-frame clones and leaves out a portion. From that table come the V and J calls and clone size; the DNA was used to work out D and trimming. Seen here are 200,000 to 250,000 clones, 85% observed once, and the top ten hold 2.9%. Germline CDR1 reads SGHNT; CDR2 reads YYREEE (reference sequence). Germline trimming cut 3 bases from V and 3 bases from J; bases unmatched to any gene: 4. The CDR3 contains 15 residues.

This chain connects TRBV5-4 to TRBJ2-4, with TRBD1 matching over 9 bases. The sample comprised peripheral blood. The TCR was taken from a man between 45 and 60 years old who had recovered from COVID-19. Here the CDR3 DNA reads TGTGCCAGCAGCTCATGGACAGGGGACAAAAACATTCAGTACTTC. Encoded protein: CASSSWTGDKNIQYF.